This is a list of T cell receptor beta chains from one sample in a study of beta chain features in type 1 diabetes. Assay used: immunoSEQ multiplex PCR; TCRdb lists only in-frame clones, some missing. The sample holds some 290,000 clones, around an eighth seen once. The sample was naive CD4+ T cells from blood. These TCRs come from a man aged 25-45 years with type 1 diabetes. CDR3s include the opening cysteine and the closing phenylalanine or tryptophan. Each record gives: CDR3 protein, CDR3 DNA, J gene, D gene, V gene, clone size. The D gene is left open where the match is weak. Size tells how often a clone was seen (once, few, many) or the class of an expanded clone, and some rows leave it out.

CDR3 protein: CASGLGGMNTEAFF
CDR3 DNA: TGTGCTAGTGGGCTGGGGGGGATGAACACTGAAGCTTTCTTT
J gene: TRBJ1-1
D gene: .
V gene: TRBV12-5
clone size: few

CDR3 protein: CASSVGWGLPYEQYF
CDR3 DNA: TGTGCCAGCAGCGTAGGGTGGGGGCTTCCCTACGAGCAGTACTTC
J gene: TRBJ2-7
D gene: .
V gene: TRBV9
clone size: .

CDR3 protein: CASSQVKESSYNEQFF
CDR3 DNA: TGTGCCAGCAGCCAAGTGAAGGAGTCCTCCTACAATGAGCAGTTCTTC
J gene: TRBJ2-1
D gene: .
V gene: TRBV4-2
clone size: few

CDR3 protein: CASSEQNQETQYF
CDR3 DNA: TGTGCCAGCAGTGAACAAAACCAAGAGACCCAGTACTTC
J gene: TRBJ2-5
D gene: .
V gene: TRBV25-1
clone size: few

CDR3 protein: CASSFGRPEFTDTQYF
CDR3 DNA: TGTGCCAGCAGTTTTGGGCGACCCGAATTCACAGATACGCAGTATTTT
J gene: TRBJ2-3
D gene: .
V gene: TRBV27
clone size: .

CDR3 protein: CASSRQDQETQYF
CDR3 DNA: TGTGCCAGCAGCAGACAGGACCAAGAGACCCAGTACTTC
J gene: TRBJ2-5
D gene: .
V gene: TRBV27
clone size: .

CDR3 protein: CASRRPWTSGRDEQYF
CDR3 DNA: TGCGCCAGCAGGCGTCCGTGGACTAGCGGGAGAGACGAGCAGTACTTC
J gene: TRBJ2-7
D gene: TRBD2
V gene: TRBV7-2
clone size: .

CDR3 protein: CASRGQLNQPQHF
CDR3 DNA: TGTGCCAGCAGAGGACAGCTCAATCAGCCCCAGCATTTT
J gene: TRBJ1-5
D gene: .
V gene: TRBV2
clone size: .

CDR3 protein: CASSDRIPSGSSYEQYF
CDR3 DNA: TGTGCCAGCAGCGACCGCATACCTAGCGGGAGCTCCTACGAGCAGTACTTC
J gene: TRBJ2-7
D gene: TRBD2
V gene: TRBV7-9
clone size: .

CDR3 protein: CASSLSLRDRSRF
CDR3 DNA: TGTGCCAGCAGTTTGTCTCTCCGGGACAGATCACGTTTT
J gene: TRBJ1-4
D gene: TRBD1
V gene: TRBV28
clone size: few

CDR3 protein: CASSLGTGGAETQYF
CDR3 DNA: TGCGCCAGCAGCCTCGGGACAGGGGGCGCGGAGACCCAGTACTTC
J gene: TRBJ2-5
D gene: TRBD1
V gene: TRBV5-1
clone size: .

CDR3 protein: CASSREGQSYEQYF
CDR3 DNA: TGTGCCAGCAGTCGCGAGGGACAATCCTACGAGCAGTACTTC
J gene: TRBJ2-7
D gene: .
V gene: TRBV7-9
clone size: few

CDR3 protein: CASSLGQGLDTGELFF
CDR3 DNA: TGCGCCAGCAGCTTGGGGCAGGGTTTGGACACCGGGGAGCTGTTTTTT
J gene: TRBJ2-2
D gene: .
V gene: TRBV5-1
clone size: .

CDR3 protein: CASSRGLAAYEQYF
CDR3 DNA: TGTGCCAGCAGTAGGGGACTAGCGGCCTACGAGCAGTACTTC
J gene: TRBJ2-7
D gene: TRBD2
V gene: TRBV6-5
clone size: .

CDR3 protein: CAWSVQDYGYTF
CDR3 DNA: TGTGCCTGGAGTGTACAGGATTATGGCTACACCTTC
J gene: TRBJ1-2
D gene: .
V gene: TRBV30
clone size: .

CDR3 protein: CASSQDTGIGGIRTDTQYF
CDR3 DNA: TGCGCCAGCAGCCAAGATACGGGTATCGGCGGGATCCGCACAGATACGCAGTATTTT
J gene: TRBJ2-3
D gene: .
V gene: TRBV4-3
clone size: .

CDR3 protein: CASSLVPREGPYEQYF
CDR3 DNA: TGCGCCAGCAGCTTGGTTCCGCGGGAGGGCCCCTACGAGCAGTACTTC
J gene: TRBJ2-7
D gene: TRBD2
V gene: TRBV5-1
clone size: few

CDR3 protein: CASSYGPVPGNTIYF
CDR3 DNA: TGTGCCAGCAGTTACGGGCCAGTCCCTGGAAACACCATATATTTT
J gene: TRBJ1-3
D gene: .
V gene: TRBV6-5
clone size: .

CDR3 protein: CASSPTGDEQYF
CDR3 DNA: TGTGCCAGCTCACCAACGGGGGATGAGCAGTACTTC
J gene: TRBJ2-7
D gene: .
V gene: TRBV18
clone size: .

CDR3 protein: CASSYGAGQASYEQYF
CDR3 DNA: TGTGCCAGCAGTTACGGAGCGGGTCAAGCCTCCTACGAGCAGTACTTC
J gene: TRBJ2-7
D gene: .
V gene: TRBV6-6
clone size: .

CDR3 protein: CASEAGGSAGANVLTF
CDR3 DNA: TGTGCCAGCGAGGCAGGGGGCTCTGCTGGGGCCAACGTCCTGACTTTC
J gene: TRBJ2-6
D gene: TRBD1
V gene: TRBV5-4
clone size: .

CDR3 protein: CASSLRGVNTEAFF
CDR3 DNA: TGTGCCAGCAGCTTAAGAGGAGTGAACACTGAAGCTTTCTTT
J gene: TRBJ1-1
D gene: .
V gene: TRBV7-2
clone size: few

CDR3 protein: CASSSQQGINEKLFF
CDR3 DNA: TGTGCCAGCAGCTCCCAACAGGGGATTAATGAAAAACTGTTTTTT
J gene: TRBJ1-4
D gene: TRBD1
V gene: TRBV7-2
clone size: .

CDR3 protein: CASRPTGQSQPQHF
CDR3 DNA: TGTGCCAGCAGGCCAACAGGGCAAAGTCAGCCCCAGCATTTT
J gene: TRBJ1-5
D gene: .
V gene: TRBV2
clone size: few

CDR3 protein: CASGTNTQYF
CDR3 DNA: TGCGCCAGCGGCACAAATACGCAGTATTTT
J gene: TRBJ2-3
D gene: .
V gene: TRBV5-1
clone size: .

CDR3 protein: CASSNTPGTGTHEQYF
CDR3 DNA: TGTGCCAGCAGTAATACTCCCGGGACAGGCACACACGAGCAGTACTTC
J gene: TRBJ2-7
D gene: TRBD1
V gene: TRBV28
clone size: few

CDR3 protein: CASSWREASTDTQYF
CDR3 DNA: TGCGCCAGCAGCTGGCGGGAGGCAAGCACAGATACGCAGTATTTT
J gene: TRBJ2-3
D gene: TRBD2
V gene: TRBV5-1
clone size: .

CDR3 protein: CASSQPRQGADYEQYF
CDR3 DNA: TGCGCCAGCAGCCAACCCCGACAGGGGGCTGACTACGAGCAGTACTTC
J gene: TRBJ2-7
D gene: TRBD1
V gene: TRBV4-1
clone size: .

CDR3 protein: CAISESSAALGDEQFF
CDR3 DNA: TGTGCCATCAGTGAGTCTTCAGCGGCCCTCGGGGATGAGCAGTTCTTC
J gene: TRBJ2-1
D gene: .
V gene: TRBV10-3
clone size: .

CDR3 protein: CASSLGQGNEKLFF
CDR3 DNA: TGTGCCAGCAGCTTAGGACAGGGAAATGAAAAACTGTTTTTT
J gene: TRBJ1-4
D gene: TRBD1
V gene: TRBV7-9
clone size: .

CDR3 protein: CAWRGSGTLQYF
CDR3 DNA: TGTGCCTGGAGAGGCAGCGGGACGCTGCAGTACTTC
J gene: TRBJ2-7
D gene: TRBD2
V gene: TRBV30
clone size: .

CDR3 protein: CASSFYRDSLQSPEAFF
CDR3 DNA: TGTGCCAGCAGCTTTTACCGGGACAGCCTACAAAGCCCTGAAGCTTTCTTT
J gene: TRBJ1-1
D gene: TRBD1
V gene: TRBV7-2
clone size: .

CDR3 protein: CAISDHRGYSYNEQFF
CDR3 DNA: TGTGCCATCAGTGATCACAGGGGGTACTCCTACAATGAGCAGTTCTTC
J gene: TRBJ2-1
D gene: TRBD1
V gene: TRBV10-3
clone size: few

CDR3 protein: CASSQDLGSGRGIQYF
CDR3 DNA: TGTGCCAGCAGCCAAGATCTCGGTAGCGGGAGGGGCATTCAGTACTTC
J gene: TRBJ2-4
D gene: TRBD2
V gene: TRBV14
clone size: few

CDR3 protein: CASSSRGSYTGELFF
CDR3 DNA: TGTGCCAGCAGTTCACGGGGGTCCTACACCGGGGAGCTGTTTTTT
J gene: TRBJ2-2
D gene: .
V gene: TRBV28
clone size: few

CDR3 protein: CASSQSGTRSYEQYF
CDR3 DNA: TGCGCCAGCAGCCAATCCGGGACACGCTCCTACGAGCAGTACTTC
J gene: TRBJ2-7
D gene: .
V gene: TRBV4-3
clone size: few

CDR3 protein: CSVQWRVNQPQHF
CDR3 DNA: TGCAGCGTCCAATGGAGGGTCAATCAGCCCCAGCATTTT
J gene: TRBJ1-5
D gene: .
V gene: TRBV29-1
clone size: few

CDR3 protein: CASSAGQGARETQYF
CDR3 DNA: TGTGCCAGCAGCGCTGGACAGGGGGCACGGGAGACCCAGTACTTC
J gene: TRBJ2-5
D gene: TRBD1
V gene: TRBV9
clone size: .

CDR3 protein: CAVRQPFYEQYF
CDR3 DNA: TGTGCCGTTCGACAGCCTTTCTACGAGCAGTACTTC
J gene: TRBJ2-7
D gene: .
V gene: TRBV10-3
clone size: few

CDR3 protein: CASSHRLAVTDTQYF
CDR3 DNA: TGTGCCAGCAGCCACCGACTAGCGGTCACAGATACGCAGTATTTT
J gene: TRBJ2-3
D gene: TRBD2
V gene: TRBV5-8
clone size: few

CDR3 protein: CASSSLGTSGKETQYF
CDR3 DNA: TGTGCCAGCAGTTCCCTCGGTACTAGCGGGAAAGAGACCCAGTACTTC
J gene: TRBJ2-5
D gene: TRBD2
V gene: TRBV27
clone size: few

CDR3 protein: CASSSGTGILVYNEQFF
CDR3 DNA: TGTGCCAGCAGTTCAGGGACAGGGATTTTGGTATACAATGAGCAGTTCTTC
J gene: TRBJ2-1
D gene: TRBD1
V gene: TRBV5-4
clone size: few

CDR3 protein: CAWSADRGNTQYF
CDR3 DNA: TGTGCCTGGAGTGCGGACAGGGGCAATACGCAGTATTTT
J gene: TRBJ2-3
D gene: TRBD1
V gene: TRBV30
clone size: .

CDR3 protein: CASSPGWANTGELFF
CDR3 DNA: TGTGCCAGCAGCCCGGGGTGGGCCAACACCGGGGAGCTGTTTTTT
J gene: TRBJ2-2
D gene: .
V gene: TRBV7-2
clone size: .

CDR3 protein: CASSHGTAMEETQYF
CDR3 DNA: TGCGCCAGCAGCCACGGGACTGCGATGGAAGAGACCCAGTACTTC
J gene: TRBJ2-5
D gene: .
V gene: TRBV5-1
clone size: once

CDR3 protein: CASQDRVTEAFF
CDR3 DNA: TGTGCCAGCCAGGACAGGGTTACTGAAGCTTTCTTT
J gene: TRBJ1-1
D gene: TRBD1
V gene: TRBV2
clone size: .

CDR3 protein: CASSEEEGTEAFF
CDR3 DNA: TGTGCCAGCAGTGAAGAGGAGGGCACTGAAGCTTTCTTT
J gene: TRBJ1-1
D gene: .
V gene: TRBV6-4
clone size: few

CDR3 protein: CASSAPTDTEAFF
CDR3 DNA: TGTGCCAGCAGTGCACCCACGGACACTGAAGCTTTCTTT
J gene: TRBJ1-1
D gene: .
V gene: TRBV6-1
clone size: few

CDR3 protein: CASSFPGVRETQYF
CDR3 DNA: TGTGCCAGCAGCTTCCCCGGGGTCAGGGAGACCCAGTACTTC
J gene: TRBJ2-5
D gene: .
V gene: TRBV7-9
clone size: .

CDR3 protein: CSVGNSPYEQYF
CDR3 DNA: TGCAGCGTTGGGAACAGCCCCTACGAGCAGTACTTC
J gene: TRBJ2-7
D gene: .
V gene: TRBV29-1
clone size: .

CDR3 protein: CASSQDLRTSDEQYF
CDR3 DNA: TGCGCCAGCAGCCAAGATCTGAGGACTAGCGACGAGCAGTACTTC
J gene: TRBJ2-7
D gene: TRBD2
V gene: TRBV4-3
clone size: few

CDR3 protein: CASSFRAGSYNEQFF
CDR3 DNA: TGTGCCAGCAGCTTCCGCGCCGGCTCCTACAATGAGCAGTTCTTC
J gene: TRBJ2-1
D gene: .
V gene: TRBV7-2
clone size: few

CDR3 protein: CASRQGSYEQYF
CDR3 DNA: TGTGCCAGTAGACAGGGGTCCTACGAGCAGTACTTC
J gene: TRBJ2-7
D gene: TRBD1
V gene: TRBV28
clone size: .

CDR3 protein: CASSLYPDQPQHF
CDR3 DNA: TGTGCCAGCAGCTTGTACCCGGATCAGCCCCAGCATTTT
J gene: TRBJ1-5
D gene: .
V gene: TRBV5-4
clone size: .

CDR3 protein: CASSFAASTGELFF
CDR3 DNA: TGTGCCAGCAGCTTCGCGGCTAGCACCGGGGAGCTGTTTTTT
J gene: TRBJ2-2
D gene: .
V gene: TRBV7-9
clone size: .